A single TCR beta chain is shown here with its context. Its antigen is currently unknown. The authors reverse transcribed all of the isolated RNA, so sequencing captured expressed TCRB transcripts. The method was immunoSEQ multiplex PCR; TCRdb's version includes in-frame clones alone and lacks a portion of them. This sample has hundreds of thousands of clones, with 30% found just once. This specimen belongs to a study of beta chain features in type 1 diabetes. This CDR3 is 13 amino acids long. The V end was cut by 2 bases, the J end by 9 bases, with 14 bases between. CDR1 and CDR2 from the germline V gene are GTSNPN and SVGIG (reference sequence). Findings and caveats of the study: Within each of all four CD4+ subsets, Type 1 diabetes patients had TCRB CDR3s that were moderately but significantly shorter.

V and J are TRBV30 and TRBJ1-5; no definite D call. The clonotype originates from a man aged 18 to 30 in good health. The sample taken for sequencing was naive CD4+ T cells from blood. For the CDR3, the DNA is TGTGCCTGGAGTTTGGGTCCTCAACGGCCCCAGCATTTT. Residues: CAWSLGPQRPQHF.